The 23 T cell receptor beta chains listed next were all sequenced from one sample in a study of neoadjuvant anti-PD-1 for oral cavity cancer. Clones were sequenced by immunoSEQ multiplex PCR, and TCRdb holds only the in-frame ones, with some missing. The table lists over 65,000 clones, 86% of them singletons. Specified time point: after neoadjuvant nivolumab, at surgical resection. This specimen consisted of PBMCs, obtained after nivolumab (anti-PD-1) treatment. These receptors came from a person aged 35-79 years with oral cavity squamous cell carcinoma.

The J gene is TRBJ2-2, the V gene TRBV4-1; D tentatively fits TRBD1 or TRBD2 (5 bases each). V was shortened by 3 bases and J by 1 base, with 18 bases between the two germline ends. CDR3 length equals 18 residues. Germline assignment: CDR1 MGHRA and CDR2 YSYEKL. The DNA for the CDR3 is TGCGCCAGCAGCCAGAGGGGATTGCGGACCCTGAACACCGGGGAGCTGTTTTTT. Translated: CASSQRGLRTLNTGELFF.

The V gene is TRBV7-9, the J gene TRBJ2-7; TRBD2 matches 15 bases. Germline CDR1 SEHNR, CDR2 FQNEAQ (reference sequence). After removal of 4 bases from V and 4 bases from J, the junction contained 8 bases not matched to a gene. This CDR3 contains 17 residues. As DNA, the CDR3 is TGTGCCAGCAGCTCCCCCGGACTAGCGGGAGGGAGGTACGAGCAGTACTTC. Residues: CASSSPGLAGGRYEQYF. Supplemented by reference TRBV7-9 and TRBJ2-7, the full variable domain reads DTGVSQNPRHKITKRGQNVTFRCDPISEHNRLYWYRQTLGQGPEFLTYFQNEAQLEKSRLLSDRFSAERPKGSFSTLEIQRTEQGDSAMYLCASSSPGLAGGRYEQYFGPGTRLTVT.

This clone is a singleton in its sample. V usage is TRBV5-1 and J usage is TRBJ2-5, with 8 bases identical to TRBD2. Per the germline V gene, CDR1 is SGHRS and CDR2 is YFSETQ. V gave up 1 base and J gave up 5 bases; unmatched junction bases: 7. The CDR3 runs 15 residues. Written as DNA, the CDR3 is TGCGCCAGCAGCTTGACACCGGGAGGGCCCGAGACCCAGTACTTC. Its protein is CASSLTPGGPETQYF. The full variable domain, completed using reference TRBV5-1 and TRBJ2-5, is KAGVTQTPRYLIKTRGQQVTLSCSPISGHRSVSWYQQTPGQGLQFLFEYFSETQRNKGNFPGRFSGRQFSNSRSEMNVSTLELGDSALYLCASSLTPGGPETQYFGPGTRLLVL.

This sequence joins TRBV6-1 and TRBJ2-7, with 12 bases lining up with TRBD1. CDR1 is MNHNS and CDR2 is SASEGT in the germline V gene. The V and J ends lost 8 bases and 2 bases, in that order; junction bases with no gene match: 7. The CDR3 runs 15 residues. The CDR3 loop is CASLPGTGGTYEQYF. The DNA of the CDR3 is TGTGCCAGCCTCCCCGGGACAGGGGGCACCTACGAGCAGTACTTC.

The V and J genes are TRBV5-8 and TRBJ1-5; no clear D. Trimming removed 0 bases from V and 0 bases from J, with 19 bases in between. Germline V lookup: CDR1 SGHTS, CDR2 YDEGEE. CDR3 length equals 19 residues. CDR3 amino acids: CASSLVQLNWVYSNQPQHF. CDR3 DNA: TGTGCCAGCAGCTTGGTACAGTTGAATTGGGTTTATAGCAATCAGCCCCAGCATTTT.

The CDR3 reads CASSLAGTGAFF. For the CDR3, the DNA is TGCGCCAGCAGCTTGGCCGGGACAGGGGCGTTCTTC. The gene calls are TRBV5-1 and TRBJ2-1; 10 positions agree with TRBD1. Unmatched junction bases numbered 3, after V lost 0 bases and J lost 15 bases. The germline V gene encodes CDR1 SGHRS and CDR2 YFSETQ. This CDR3 contains 12 residues.

The V gene is TRBV4-1, the J gene TRBJ2-5; D is undetermined. Matching the DNA end better, TRBJ2-7 makes the J call doubtful. Germline CDR1 and CDR2: MGHRA and YSYEKL. The CDR3 loop spans 15 amino acids. The CDR3 DNA is TGCGCCAGCAGCCAAGAAGGCGGTAACCTCTACGAGCAGTACTTC. Translated: CASSQEGGNLYEQYF.

This clone appeared a single time. The CDR3 bases are TGTGCCAGCAGCTTAGTTCGGGGTCGCTACAATGAGCAGTTCTTC. Translated: CASSLVRGRYNEQFF. The chain employs TRBV11-2 and TRBJ2-1; a possible D gene is TRBD2 (5 bases). The germline V gene has CDR1 SGHAT and CDR2 FQNNGV. CDR3 size: 15 residues. V lost 1 base, J lost 3 bases, and 10 bases lay in between.

The V call is TRBV30, the J call TRBJ1-1; possibly TRBD1 for D (6 bases). The V and J ends lost 1 base and 0 bases respectively, with 9 bases between them. CDR1 GTSNPN and CDR2 SVGIG come from the germline V gene (reference sequence). CDR3 length: 14 amino acids. The CDR3 nucleotides read TGTGCCTGGAGTGATCAGGGGCTGAACACTGAAGCTTTCTTT. It yields the protein CAWSDQGLNTEAFF.

The chain has TRBV12-5 and TRBJ2-7; a possible D gene is TRBD1 (5 bases). CDR1 and CDR2 from the germline V gene are LGHNT and FRNRAP. The CDR3 is made up of 13 amino acids. Trimming took 2 bases from V and 2 from J, leaving 7 bases between them. CDR3 sequence reads: CASGLNRPYEQYF. The CDR3 DNA is TGTGCTAGTGGTTTGAACAGGCCCTACGAGCAGTACTTC. Looking up the rest from reference TRBV12-5 and TRBJ2-7 gives the full variable domain: DARVTQTPRHKVTEMGQEVTMRCQPILGHNTVFWYRQTMMQGLELLAYFRNRAPLDDSGMPKDRFSAEMPDATLATLKIQPSEPRDSAVYFCASGLNRPYEQYFGPGTRLTVT.

The chain carries TRBV5-1 and TRBJ2-1, with a weak D call TRBD2 (6 bases). This CDR3 contains 15 residues. Germline V gene sequence: CDR1 SGHRS, CDR2 YFSETQ. The germline V and J ends were trimmed by 2 bases and 0 bases, with 9 bases remaining between them. CDR3 protein: CASSFGGDSYNEQFF. The CDR3 bases are TGCGCCAGCAGCTTCGGCGGGGACTCCTACAATGAGCAGTTCTTC.

With regard to this clone: This specimen includes other DNA sequences encoding the same CDR3. This sequence joins TRBV30 and TRBJ1-3; a weak D match, TRBD1 (6 bases). Germline CDR1 reads GTSNPN; CDR2 reads SVGIG (reference sequence). V lost 4 bases, J lost 7 bases, and 11 bases lay in between. CDR3 length: 12 residues. This CDR3 is CAWNGGANTIYF. CDR3 nucleotides: TGTGCCTGGAATGGGGGCGCGAACACCATATATTTT.

V is TRBV6-1 and J is TRBJ2-3; TRBD1 matches 8 bases. The CDR3 runs 15 residues. The J segment lost 4 bases and the V segment lost 3 bases, leaving 6 bases of the junction unmatched. Germline V gene data show CDR1 as MNHNS and CDR2 as SASEGT. The CDR3 loop is CASSDRTGFPDTQYF. The CDR3 coding sequence is TGTGCCAGCAGTGACCGGACAGGGTTCCCAGATACGCAGTATTTT.

Only one count was recorded for this clone. The gene calls are TRBV29-1 and TRBJ2-1; 11 nucleotides agree with TRBD2. Germline CDR1 and CDR2: SQVTM and ANQGSEA. With 1 base clipped from V and 8 bases from J, the junction kept 7 bases outside the gene matches. This CDR3 is 15 amino acids long. The CDR3 loop is CSVEGVSGRAHEQFF. In DNA form, the CDR3 reads TGCAGCGTTGAAGGGGTTAGCGGGAGGGCCCATGAGCAGTTCTTC.

The CDR3 nucleotides are TGTGCCAGCAGTAAGGACAGCAACTATGGCTACACCTTC. The encoded protein is CASSKDSNYGYTF. The gene calls are TRBV6-5 and TRBJ1-2; D perhaps matches TRBD1 (6 bases). Germline CDR1 reads MNHEY; CDR2 reads SVGAGI. This CDR3 is built from 13 residues. The V gene lost 5 bases and the J gene lost 2 bases, with 9 bases spanning the gap.

In DNA form, the CDR3 reads TGTGCCAGCAGCTCACCGGGACACCTGAACACTGAAGCTTTCTTT. Translated, it gives CASSSPGHLNTEAFF. The genes are TRBV5-5 and TRBJ1-1; perhaps TRBD1 as D (6 bases). V lost 3 bases to trimming and J lost 0 bases, with 12 bases between them. CDR3 size: 15 residues. Germline values: CDR1 SGHKS, CDR2 YYEKEE (reference sequence).

The chain is built from TRBV5-1 and TRBJ1-1; tentative D call: TRBD1 (5 bases). The CDR3 has 14 residues. V lost 3 bases and J lost 1, with 10 bases in between. Per the germline V gene, CDR1 is SGHRS and CDR2 is YFSETQ. CDR3 protein: CASSSQDKNTEAFF. Written as DNA, the CDR3 is TGCGCCAGCAGCTCGCAGGACAAGAACACTGAAGCTTTCTTT.

This rearrangement joins TRBV28 to TRBJ2-1; D call uncertain. The CDR3 loop spans 15 amino acids. Trimming removed 3 bases at V and 0 bases at J, with 9 bases between. Germline V gene sequence: CDR1 MDHEN, CDR2 SYDVKM. The CDR3 protein is CASSFHSNSYNEQFF. DNA of the CDR3: TGTGCCAGCAGTTTTCATAGCAACTCCTACAATGAGCAGTTCTTC.

On this clone itself: The germline gene is not matched at one end of the junction; a read error may be the cause. The chain employs TRBV7-6 and TRBJ2-3; 10 bases are a match to TRBD2. Germline V gene data show CDR1 as SGHVS and CDR2 as FNYEAQ. This CDR3 comprises 15 residues. Here the CDR3 DNA reads TGTGCCAGCAGCCCCCGAGCGGGGGGGGCAGAAACGCAGTATTTT. This sequence encodes CASSPRAGGAETQYF.

The chain links TRBV18 to TRBJ2-7; TRBD1 matches 10 bases. Germline loops: CDR1 KGHSH, CDR2 LQKENI. J was trimmed by 3 bases and V by 5 bases; bases with no gene match: 4. This CDR3 is built from 14 residues. The CDR3 spells CASSSTGGLYEQYF. In DNA, the CDR3 is TGTGCCAGCTCATCGACAGGGGGCCTCTACGAGCAGTACTTC.

This chain uses TRBV19 with TRBJ2-1; 8 positions match TRBD2. Germline V CDR1 and CDR2: LNHDA, SQIVND (reference sequence). V dropped 7 bases and J dropped 6; count of bases not matched to a gene: 5. The CDR3 is made up of 13 amino acids. The CDR3 here is CASTPGGGNEQFF. The DNA of the CDR3 is TGTGCCAGTACCCCCGGGGGGGGCAATGAGCAGTTCTTC.

The V gene is TRBV6-5, the J gene TRBJ1-2; D call uncertain. The CDR3 consists of 16 residues. Germline lookup yields CDR1 MNHEY and CDR2 SVGAGI. V lost 0 bases and J lost 4, with 15 bases in between. This CDR3 is CASSYSPGSGFYGYTF. CDR3 nucleotides: TGTGCCAGCAGTTACTCGCCGGGGTCAGGATTCTATGGCTACACCTTC.

The CDR3 reads CASSYSGDRETQYF. As DNA, the CDR3 is TGCGCCAGCAGTTATAGCGGGGATAGGGAGACCCAGTACTTC. V and J are TRBV5-1 and TRBJ2-5; 8 bases fit TRBD2. Germline V gene sequence: CDR1 SGHRS, CDR2 YFSETQ. The CDR3 runs to 14 residues. Germline trimming cut 5 bases from V and 5 bases from J; bases unmatched to any gene: 8.